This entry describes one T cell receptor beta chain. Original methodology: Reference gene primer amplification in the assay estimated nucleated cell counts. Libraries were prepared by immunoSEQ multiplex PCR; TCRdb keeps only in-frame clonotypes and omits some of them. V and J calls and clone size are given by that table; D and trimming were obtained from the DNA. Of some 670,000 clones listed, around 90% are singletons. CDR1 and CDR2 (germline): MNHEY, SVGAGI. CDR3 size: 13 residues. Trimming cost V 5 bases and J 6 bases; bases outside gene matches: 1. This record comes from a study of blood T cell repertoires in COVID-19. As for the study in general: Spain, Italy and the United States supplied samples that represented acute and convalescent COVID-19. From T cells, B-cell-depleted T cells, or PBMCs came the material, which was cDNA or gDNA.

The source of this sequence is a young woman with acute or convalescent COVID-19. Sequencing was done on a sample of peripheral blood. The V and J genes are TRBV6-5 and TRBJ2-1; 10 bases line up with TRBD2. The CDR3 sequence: CASSPSGGNEQFF. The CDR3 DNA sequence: TGTGCCAGCAGTCCTAGCGGGGGCAATGAGCAGTTCTTC.